This T cell receptor (beta chain) was recorded in a study of memory CD4+ T cells and cytomegalovirus serostatus. Germline values: CDR1 SQVTM, CDR2 ANQGSEA. The CDR3 loop spans 13 amino acids. V lost 1 base to trimming and J lost 2 bases, with 8 bases between them. Sequenced by immunoSEQ multiplex PCR; TCRdb stores in-frame clones only, minus some. The table records tens of thousands of clones, about 80% of them present only once. This clone was seen only a few times. The sort gate was single viable CD3+CD4+CD8-CD45RO+ cells for memory CD4+ T cells. CMV serostatus came from serum IgG against pp150, pp28, p38, p52.

The sample was memory CD4+ T cells from blood. The chain has TRBV29-1 and TRBJ1-2, with D uncertain. This receptor was identified in an adult in good health and CMV-seronegative. Here the CDR3 DNA reads TGCAGCGTTGAAGCAGCAGGCAACTATGGCTACACCTTC. This translates into CSVEAAGNYGYTF.